The T cell receptor (beta chain) under discussion was sequenced for a study of blood T cell repertoires in COVID-19. About the research overall: Samples of COVID-19 (acute and convalescent) were obtained from the United States, Italy and Spain. The analysed material was cDNA or gDNA that came from T cells, B-cell-depleted T cells, or PBMCs.

Germline CDR1 reads LGHNA; CDR2 reads YSLEER. With 4 bases removed from V and 2 bases from J, the gap between germline ends came to 12 bases. The CDR3 is 15 amino acids. Source study methods: It was from reference gene primer amplification that nucleated cell counts were estimated. The data were produced by immunoSEQ multiplex PCR, yet TCRdb's version contains in-frame clones alone and is incomplete. The V and J calls and the clone size are those of that table, but D and trimming were determined from the DNA. The sample has under 200,000 clones; roughly three quarters are singletons. The chain joins TRBV4-3 to TRBJ2-1, with D possibly matching TRBD2 (5 bases). The sequenced sample consisted of peripheral blood. The receptor's source is a man aged 60 to 75 with active or convalescent COVID-19. DNA for the CDR3: TGCGCCAGCAGCCCGGGATGGGTGGCCTACAATGAGCAGTTCTTC. This sequence encodes CASSPGWVAYNEQFF.